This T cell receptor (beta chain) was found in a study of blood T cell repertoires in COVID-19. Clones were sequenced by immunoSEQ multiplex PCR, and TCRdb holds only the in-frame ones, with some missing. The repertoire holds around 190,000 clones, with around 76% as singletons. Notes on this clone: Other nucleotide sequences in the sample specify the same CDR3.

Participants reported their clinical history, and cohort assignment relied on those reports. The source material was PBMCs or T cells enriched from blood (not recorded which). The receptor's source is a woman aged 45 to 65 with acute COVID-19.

The chain's CDR3 is CASSPTGGNYGYTF. CDR3 DNA: TGTGCCAGCAGTCCGACAGGGGGCAACTATGGCTACACCTTC. The J gene is TRBJ1-2, the V gene TRBV28; 10 bases agree with TRBD1. CDR1 and CDR2 from the germline V gene are MDHEN and SYDVKM. This CDR3 is 14 amino acids long. The J segment lost 2 bases and the V segment lost 5 bases, leaving 2 bases of the junction unmatched.